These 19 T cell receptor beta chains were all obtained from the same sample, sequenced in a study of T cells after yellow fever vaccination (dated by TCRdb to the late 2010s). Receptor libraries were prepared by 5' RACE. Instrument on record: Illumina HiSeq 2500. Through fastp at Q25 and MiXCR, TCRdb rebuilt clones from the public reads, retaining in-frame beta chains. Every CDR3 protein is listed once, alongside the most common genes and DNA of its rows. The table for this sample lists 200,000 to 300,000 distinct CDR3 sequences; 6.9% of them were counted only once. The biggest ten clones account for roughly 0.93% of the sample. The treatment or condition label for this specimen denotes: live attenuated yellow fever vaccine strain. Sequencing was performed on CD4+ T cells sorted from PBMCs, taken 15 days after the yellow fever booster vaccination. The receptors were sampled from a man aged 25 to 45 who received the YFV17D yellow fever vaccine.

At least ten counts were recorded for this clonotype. The CDR3 DNA is TGTGCCAGCAGCACCAGAGGGGGGGCCGACGAGCAGTACTTC. Amino acid sequence: CASSTRGGADEQYF. The chain carries TRBV7-9 and TRBJ2-7; a possible D gene is TRBD2 (7 bases). CDR1 and CDR2 (germline): SEHNR, FQNEAQ (reference sequence). This CDR3 is built from 14 residues. Trimming took 5 bases from V and 5 from J, leaving 16 bases between them.

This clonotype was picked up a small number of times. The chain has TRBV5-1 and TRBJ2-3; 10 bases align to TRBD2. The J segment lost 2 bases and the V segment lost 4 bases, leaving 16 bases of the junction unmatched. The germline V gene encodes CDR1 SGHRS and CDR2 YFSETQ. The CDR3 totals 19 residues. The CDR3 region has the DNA TGCGCCAGCAGCCTACTAGCGGGGTATACCCCGAACCCCACAGATACGCAGTATTTT. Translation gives CASSLLAGYTPNPTDTQYF.

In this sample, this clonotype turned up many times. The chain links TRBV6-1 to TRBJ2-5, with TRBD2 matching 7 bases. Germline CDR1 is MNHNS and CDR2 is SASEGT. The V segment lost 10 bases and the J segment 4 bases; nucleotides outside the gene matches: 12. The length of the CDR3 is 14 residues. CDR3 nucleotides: TGTGCCATCTGGGACCGCGGGGGTGGAGAGACCCAGTACTTC. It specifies CAIWDRGGGETQYF.

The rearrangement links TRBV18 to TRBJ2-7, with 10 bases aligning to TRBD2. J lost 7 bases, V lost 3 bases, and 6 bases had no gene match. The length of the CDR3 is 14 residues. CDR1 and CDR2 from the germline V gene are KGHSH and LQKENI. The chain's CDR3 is CASSPASGRNEQYF. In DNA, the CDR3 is TGTGCCAGCTCACCGGCTAGCGGGAGAAATGAGCAGTACTTC.

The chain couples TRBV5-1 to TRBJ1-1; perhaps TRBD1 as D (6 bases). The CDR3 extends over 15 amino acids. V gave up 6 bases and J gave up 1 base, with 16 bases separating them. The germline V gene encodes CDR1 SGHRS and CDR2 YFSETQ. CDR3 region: CASTQQDSGNTEAFF. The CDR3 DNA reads TGCGCCAGCACCCAGCAGGACAGCGGGAACACTGAAGCTTTCTTT.

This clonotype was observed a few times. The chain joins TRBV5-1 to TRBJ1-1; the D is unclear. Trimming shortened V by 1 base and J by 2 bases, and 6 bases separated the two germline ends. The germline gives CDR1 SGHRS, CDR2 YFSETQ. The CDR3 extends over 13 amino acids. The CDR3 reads CASSLRHNTEAFF. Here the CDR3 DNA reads TGCGCCAGCAGCTTGAGGCATAACACTGAAGCTTTCTTT.

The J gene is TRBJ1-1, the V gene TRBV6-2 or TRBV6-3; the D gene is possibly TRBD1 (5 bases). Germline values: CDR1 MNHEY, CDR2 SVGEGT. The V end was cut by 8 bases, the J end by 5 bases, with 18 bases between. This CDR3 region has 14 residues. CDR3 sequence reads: CASRSPGGETEAFF. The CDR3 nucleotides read TGTGCCAGCCGATCCCCCGGGGGTGAAACTGAAGCTTTCTTT.

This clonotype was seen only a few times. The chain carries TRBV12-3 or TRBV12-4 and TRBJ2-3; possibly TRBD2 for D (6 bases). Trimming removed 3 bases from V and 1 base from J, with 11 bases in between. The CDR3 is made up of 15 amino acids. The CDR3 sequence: CASSFSQRGTDTQYF. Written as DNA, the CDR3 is TGTGCCAGCAGTTTCTCTCAGCGGGGCACAGATACGCAGTATTTT.

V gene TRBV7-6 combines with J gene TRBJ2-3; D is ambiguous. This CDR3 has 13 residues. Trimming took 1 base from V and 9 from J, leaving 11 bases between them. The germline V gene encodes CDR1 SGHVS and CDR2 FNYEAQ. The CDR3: CASSLVTVGTQYF. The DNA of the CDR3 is TGTGCCAGCAGCTTAGTCACAGTGGGAACGCAGTATTTT.

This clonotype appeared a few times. Written as DNA, the CDR3 is TGCAGTGCTAGAGCCAGACAGGCCTCCTACGAGCAGTACTTC. It translates to CSARARQASYEQYF. The rearrangement links TRBV20-1 to TRBJ2-7, with a possible D match to TRBD1 (6 bases). The germline V gene encodes CDR1 DFQATT and CDR2 SNEGSKA (reference sequence). Deletions cut 1 base from V and 0 bases from J, with 10 bases between. The CDR3 runs to 14 residues.

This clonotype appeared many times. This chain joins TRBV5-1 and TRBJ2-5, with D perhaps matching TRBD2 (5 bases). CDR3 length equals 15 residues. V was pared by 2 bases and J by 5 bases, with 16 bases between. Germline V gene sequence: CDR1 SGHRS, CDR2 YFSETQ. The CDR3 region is CASSFSGRTGETQYF. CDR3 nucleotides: TGCGCCAGCAGCTTCTCCGGCAGGACGGGGGAGACCCAGTACTTC. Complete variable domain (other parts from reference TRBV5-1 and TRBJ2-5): KAGVTQTPRYLIKTRGQQVTLSCSPISGHRSVSWYQQTPGQGLQFLFEYFSETQRNKGNFPGRFSGRQFSNSRSEMNVSTLELGDSALYLCASSFSGRTGETQYFGPGTRLLVL.

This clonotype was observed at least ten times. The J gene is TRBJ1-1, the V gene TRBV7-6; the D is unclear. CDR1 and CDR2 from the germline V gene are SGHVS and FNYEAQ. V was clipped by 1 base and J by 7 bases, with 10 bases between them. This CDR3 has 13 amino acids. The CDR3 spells CASSLGRLSEAFF. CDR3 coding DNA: TGTGCCAGCAGCTTAGGTCGGCTGAGTGAAGCTTTCTTT. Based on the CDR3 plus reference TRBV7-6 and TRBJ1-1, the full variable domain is GAGVSQSPRYKVTKRGQDVALRCDPISGHVSLYWYRQALGQGPEFLTYFNYEAQQDKSGLPNDRFSAERPEGSISTLTIQRTEQRDSAMYRCASSLGRLSEAFFGQGTRLTVV.

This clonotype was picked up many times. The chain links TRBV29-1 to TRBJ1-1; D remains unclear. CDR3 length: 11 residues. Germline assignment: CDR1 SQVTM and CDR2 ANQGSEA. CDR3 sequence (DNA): TGCTCCAGCGCAGTGAACACTGAAGCTTTCTTT. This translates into CSSAVNTEAFF. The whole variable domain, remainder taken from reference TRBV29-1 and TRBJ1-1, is SAVISQKPSRDICQRGTSLTIQCQVDSQVTMMFWYRQQPGQSLTLIATANQGSEATYESGFVIDKFPISRPNLTFSTLTVSNMSPEDSSIYLCSSAVNTEAFFGQGTRLTVV.

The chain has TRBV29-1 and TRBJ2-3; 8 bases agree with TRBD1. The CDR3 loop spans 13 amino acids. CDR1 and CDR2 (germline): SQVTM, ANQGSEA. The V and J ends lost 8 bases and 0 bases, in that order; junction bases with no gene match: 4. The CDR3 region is CSTRDRSTDTQYF. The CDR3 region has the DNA TGCAGCACCCGGGACAGGAGCACAGATACGCAGTATTTT.

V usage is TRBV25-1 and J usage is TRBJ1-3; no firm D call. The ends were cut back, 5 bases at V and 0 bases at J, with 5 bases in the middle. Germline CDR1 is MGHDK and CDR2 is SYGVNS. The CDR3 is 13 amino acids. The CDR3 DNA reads TGTGCCAGCAGTCAGAACTCTGGAAACACCATATATTTT. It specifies CASSQNSGNTIYF.

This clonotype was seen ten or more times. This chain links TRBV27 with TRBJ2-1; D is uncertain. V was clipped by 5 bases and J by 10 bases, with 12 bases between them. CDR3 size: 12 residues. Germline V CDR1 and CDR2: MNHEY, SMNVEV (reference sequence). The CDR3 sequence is CASSPLMGEQFF. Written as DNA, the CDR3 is TGTGCCAGCAGTCCCTTAATGGGGGAGCAGTTCTTC.

The CDR3 spells CASSQAEFSGANVLTF. The DNA of the CDR3 is TGCGCCAGCAGCCAAGCAGAGTTTTCTGGGGCCAACGTCCTGACTTTC. The chain carries TRBV4-3 and TRBJ2-6; no definite D call. From germline, CDR1 is LGHNA and CDR2 YSLEER. Deletions cut 1 base from V and 1 base from J, with 8 bases between. This CDR3 spans 16 amino acids.

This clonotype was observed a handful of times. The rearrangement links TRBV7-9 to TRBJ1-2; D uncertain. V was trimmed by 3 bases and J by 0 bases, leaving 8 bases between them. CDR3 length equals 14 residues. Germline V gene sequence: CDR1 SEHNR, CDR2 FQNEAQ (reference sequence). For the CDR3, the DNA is TGTGCCAGCAGCTTTGGAAACCCTAACTATGGCTACACCTTC. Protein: CASSFGNPNYGYTF. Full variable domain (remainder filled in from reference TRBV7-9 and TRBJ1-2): DTGVSQNPRHKITKRGQNVTFRCDPISEHNRLYWYRQTLGQGPEFLTYFQNEAQLEKSRLLSDRFSAERPKGSFSTLEIQRTEQGDSAMYLCASSFGNPNYGYTFGSGTRLTVV.

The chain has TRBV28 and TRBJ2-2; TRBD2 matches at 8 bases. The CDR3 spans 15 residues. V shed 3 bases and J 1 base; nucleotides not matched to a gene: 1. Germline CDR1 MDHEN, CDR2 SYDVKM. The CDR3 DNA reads TGTGCCAGCAGTTTTAGCGGGGAGAACACCGGGGAGCTGTTTTTT. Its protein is CASSFSGENTGELFF. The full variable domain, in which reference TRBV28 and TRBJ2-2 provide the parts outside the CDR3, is DVKVTQSSRYLVKRTGEKVFLECVQDMDHENMFWYRQDPGLGLRLIYFSYDVKMKEKGDIPEGYSVSREKKERFSLILESASTNQTSMYLCASSFSGENTGELFFGEGSRLTVL.